This entry is about one T cell receptor (beta chain). This specimen comes from a study of T-cell reconstitution after alpha-beta-depleted transplantation in children. Preparation of the TCRbeta library was carried out with unique molecular identifiers. TCRdb itself ran the PCR reads through MiXCR, one entry per CDR3 protein. The sample holds around 700,000 distinct CDR3 sequences, around 13% seen once. CDR3 length equals 15 residues. After removal of 4 bases from V and 10 bases from J, the junction contained 10 bases not matched to a gene. Germline V gene data show CDR1 as DFQATT and CDR2 as SNEGSKA (reference sequence).

J is TRBJ2-1 and V is TRBV20-1, with TRBD2 matching 13 bases. This sample comprised PBMCs, obtained before TCRalphabeta/CD19-depleted stem cell transplant. This sequence was found in a girl aged 2 to 9 with congenital amegakaryocytic thrombocytopenia, due to receive a stem cell transplant. The CDR3 DNA follows: TGCAGTGCTACTCGACTAGCGGGAGGCCCGGGCGAGCAGTTCTTC. It yields the protein CSATRLAGGPGEQFF.